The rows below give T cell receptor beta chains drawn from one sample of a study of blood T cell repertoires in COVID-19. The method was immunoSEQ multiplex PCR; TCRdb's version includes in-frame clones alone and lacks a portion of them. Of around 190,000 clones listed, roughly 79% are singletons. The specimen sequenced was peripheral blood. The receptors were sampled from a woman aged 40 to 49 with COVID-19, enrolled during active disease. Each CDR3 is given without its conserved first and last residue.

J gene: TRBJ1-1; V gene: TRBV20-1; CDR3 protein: SARYSTEAF
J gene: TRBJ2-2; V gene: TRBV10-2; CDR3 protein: ASRGHSERLF
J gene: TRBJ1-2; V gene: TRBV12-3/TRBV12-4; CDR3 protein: ASRRTSGGGYT
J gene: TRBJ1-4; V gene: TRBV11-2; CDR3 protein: ASSLDQWSTGRPNEKLF
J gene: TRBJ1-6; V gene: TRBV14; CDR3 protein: ASSQGTGDSPLH
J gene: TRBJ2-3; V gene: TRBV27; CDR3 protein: ASSSFSDPGQGFADTQY
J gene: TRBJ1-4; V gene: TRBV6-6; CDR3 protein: ASARRDSKNEKLF
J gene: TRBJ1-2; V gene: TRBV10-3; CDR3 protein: AISEVGGNGYT
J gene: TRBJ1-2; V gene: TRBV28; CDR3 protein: ASIRGGGYGYT
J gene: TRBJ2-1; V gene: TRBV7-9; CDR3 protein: ASSLAGGPGTYNEQF
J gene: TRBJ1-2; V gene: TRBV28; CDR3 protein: ASSLPRVYGYT
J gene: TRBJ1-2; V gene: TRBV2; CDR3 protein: ASSLSPWGSGSGYT
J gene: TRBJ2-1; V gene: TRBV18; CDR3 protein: ASSPPGQVHNEQF
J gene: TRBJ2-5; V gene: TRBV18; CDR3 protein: ASSPPGLAGDRETQY
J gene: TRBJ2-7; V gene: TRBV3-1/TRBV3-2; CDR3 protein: ASSHRLTYEQY
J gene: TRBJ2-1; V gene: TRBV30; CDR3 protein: AWSPSGTSEYNEQF
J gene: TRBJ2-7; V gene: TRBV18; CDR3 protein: ASSPRQGYEQY
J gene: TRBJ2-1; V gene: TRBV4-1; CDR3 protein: ASSQDTTLQF
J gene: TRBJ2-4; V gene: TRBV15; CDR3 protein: ATSRKSGTSMNIQY
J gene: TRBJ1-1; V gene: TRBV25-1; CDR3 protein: ATTGVGNTEAF